Shown below are 27 T cell receptor beta chains from a single sample sequenced in a study of shared clonotypes between healthy human individuals. Positive CCR7 selection of CD45RO-negative cells yielded the naive CD8 cells, and terminally differentiated effector memory CD45RA+ cells were excluded. TCRdb keeps only in-frame clones here, not all; method: immunoSEQ multiplex PCR. Here the sample spans about 2.1 million clones, around 95% being singletons. The material sequenced was naive CD8+ T cells from PBMCs. The source is a man between 18 and 35 years old in good health. Some clones in this sample may be carry-over from other donors' samples.

To note about this clone: Other nucleotide sequences from this sample produce the same CDR3. The chain has TRBV27 and TRBJ1-1, with 8 nucleotides matching TRBD1. The CDR3 sequence is 14 residues long. CDR1 MNHEY and CDR2 SMNVEV come from the germline V gene (reference sequence). The V and J ends lost 3 bases and 4 bases, in that order; junction bases with no gene match: 4. In DNA, the CDR3 is TGTGCCAGCAGTTTGACAGGGGCGGGCACTGAAGCTTTCTTT. This gives the protein CASSLTGAGTEAFF.

In its sample, this clone was seen a few times. The chain combines TRBV9 with TRBJ1-1; D is undetermined. V was trimmed by 0 bases and J by 1 base, leaving 10 bases between them. The CDR3 extends over 15 amino acids. Per the germline V gene, CDR1 is SGDLS and CDR2 is YYNGEE. Here the CDR3 DNA reads TGTGCCAGCAGCGTAGGCTGGCAAGCGAACACTGAAGCTTTCTTT. This gives the protein CASSVGWQANTEAFF.

This clone was picked up one time. This chain links TRBV7-9 with TRBJ2-5, with 10 bases lining up with TRBD2. Germline CDR1 is SEHNR and CDR2 is FQNEAQ (reference sequence). Trimming at V came to 4 bases and at J to 5 bases, leaving 13 bases not matched to a gene. This CDR3 has 17 residues. The CDR3 region is CASSSRNSGRPGETQYF. The CDR3 DNA follows: TGTGCCAGCAGCTCTAGGAATAGCGGGAGGCCCGGGGAGACCCAGTACTTC.

The chain employs TRBV7-2 and TRBJ2-3; D not certain. Germline lookup yields CDR1 SGHTA and CDR2 FQGNSA. CDR3 length: 16 residues. Trimming removed 4 bases from V and 0 bases from J, with 14 bases in between. The CDR3 DNA sequence: TGTGCCAGCAGCTCGGCCCAGGTGACTAGCACAGATACGCAGTATTTT. It encodes CASSSAQVTSTDTQYF. Full variable domain (remainder filled in from reference TRBV7-2 and TRBJ2-3): GAGVSQSPSNKVTEKGKDVELRCDPISGHTALYWYRQSLGQGLEFLIYFQGNSAPDKSGLPSDRFSAERTGGSVSTLTIQRTQQEDSAVYLCASSSAQVTSTDTQYFGPGTRLTVL.

CDR3 in amino acids: CASSLGSDRGGVTEAFF. Here the CDR3 DNA reads TGTGCCAGCAGTTTAGGATCCGACAGGGGAGGCGTCACTGAAGCTTTCTTT. The V gene is TRBV28, the J gene TRBJ1-1, with 8 bases fitting TRBD1. With V trimmed by 2 bases and J by 4 bases, 12 bases remained unmatched. Germline CDR1 is MDHEN and CDR2 is SYDVKM. The CDR3 totals 17 residues.

V and J are TRBV28 and TRBJ1-2; unclear D gene. The ends were cut back, 7 bases at V and 3 bases at J, with 24 bases in the middle. This CDR3 has 17 amino acids. Per germline, CDR1 MDHEN and CDR2 SYDVKM. The CDR3 bases are TGTGCCAGCACCCTAAGTTTCGACACTCTGAACCACTATGGCTACACCTTC. Encoded protein: CASTLSFDTLNHYGYTF.

The gene calls are TRBV15 and TRBJ2-3, with 9 bases that match TRBD2. Germline loops: CDR1 LNHNV, CDR2 YYDKDF (reference sequence). The ends lost 2 bases at V and 0 bases at J; junction bases unmatched: 9. The CDR3 covers 18 residues. Here the CDR3 reads CATSRTRTSEWSTDTQYF. Written as DNA, the CDR3 is TGTGCCACCAGCAGAACCCGGACTAGCGAGTGGAGCACAGATACGCAGTATTTT. The complete variable domain, with remaining parts taken from reference TRBV15 and TRBJ2-3, reads DAMVIQNPRYQVTQFGKPVTLSCSQTLNHNVMYWYQQKSSQAPKLLFHYYDKDFNNEADTPDNFQSRRPNTSFCFLDIRSPGLGDTAMYLCATSRTRTSEWSTDTQYFGPGTRLTVL.

The chain combines TRBV27 with TRBJ2-1, with TRBD1 identical over 8 bases. The junction had 4 bases not matched to a gene; V was cut back by 3 bases and J by 9 bases. The CDR3 is made up of 13 amino acids. Germline values: CDR1 MNHEY, CDR2 SMNVEV (reference sequence). CDR3 bases: TGTGCCAGCAGTTTGCAAACAGGGGGTGAGCAGTTCTTC. This translates into CASSLQTGGEQFF.

The chain employs TRBV6-5 and TRBJ2-2, with 7 bases lining up with TRBD2. V dropped 1 base and J dropped 3; count of bases not matched to a gene: 2. Germline CDR1 reads MNHEY; CDR2 reads SVGAGI. This CDR3 is 15 amino acids long. The CDR3 region has the DNA TGTGCCAGCAGTTACTGGGCGGGAGACACCGGGGAGCTGTTTTTT. It codes for CASSYWAGDTGELFF.

The V gene is TRBV4-2, the J gene TRBJ2-1; 11 bases align to TRBD2. This CDR3 comprises 15 residues. The trim removed 5 bases at V and 7 bases at J, leaving 7 bases unmatched. Germline V gives CDR1 LGHNA, CDR2 YNFKEQ. CDR3 protein: CASSATSGSRNEQFF. The CDR3 DNA sequence: TGTGCCAGCAGCGCCACTAGCGGGAGTCGAAATGAGCAGTTCTTC.

The chain carries TRBV27 and TRBJ1-5; D unresolved. Germline loops: CDR1 MNHEY, CDR2 SMNVEV (reference sequence). This CDR3 is 13 amino acids long. The V gene lost 4 bases and the J gene lost 3 bases, with 7 bases spanning the gap. This chain's CDR3 is CASSSAVNQPQHF. CDR3 sequence (DNA): TGTGCCAGCAGTTCCGCCGTCAATCAGCCCCAGCATTTT.

This clone has just one count. The chain recombines TRBV7-8 with TRBJ2-7; a possible D gene is TRBD2 (6 bases). CDR1 SGHVS and CDR2 FQNEAQ come from the germline V gene. This CDR3 is 13 amino acids long. V was pared by 4 bases and J by 4 bases, with 11 bases between. The CDR3 protein is CASSSVGGYEQYF. The CDR3, as DNA: TGTGCCAGCAGCTCCGTCGGGGGTTACGAGCAGTACTTC.

The DNA for the CDR3 is TGTGCCAGCAGCTTCGGGACAGGGGAAGAGACCCAGTACTTC. Translation: CASSFGTGEETQYF. The chain links TRBV7-8 to TRBJ2-5; 10 bases line up with TRBD1. With 3 bases clipped from V and 3 bases from J, the junction kept 1 base outside the gene matches. CDR3 length: 14 residues. Germline values: CDR1 SGHVS, CDR2 FQNEAQ.

The J gene is TRBJ2-1, the V gene TRBV6-6, with 12 bases that match TRBD2. The CDR3 is 16 amino acids. J gave up 3 bases and V 2 bases, and 2 bases lay outside the gene matches. Germline CDR1 reads MNHNY; CDR2 reads SVGAGI (reference sequence). The CDR3 sequence is CASSYGLAGLYNEQFF. As DNA, the CDR3 is TGTGCCAGCAGTTACGGACTAGCGGGGCTCTACAATGAGCAGTTCTTC.

The rearrangement links TRBV9 to TRBJ2-3; maybe TRBD1 (5 bases). V shed 0 bases and J shed 4 bases, with 18 bases lying between them. The CDR3 has 17 residues. Germline CDR1 reads SGDLS; CDR2 reads YYNGEE. This chain's CDR3 is CASSVVVAPQGADTQYF. In DNA, the CDR3 is TGTGCCAGCAGCGTAGTGGTGGCGCCCCAGGGTGCAGATACGCAGTATTTT. Looking up the rest from reference TRBV9 and TRBJ2-3 gives the full variable domain: DSGVTQTPKHLITATGQRVTLRCSPRSGDLSVYWYQQSLDQGLQFLIQYYNGEERAKGNILERFSAQQFPDLHSELNLSSLELGDSALYFCASSVVVAPQGADTQYFGPGTRLTVL.

V gene TRBV10-3 combines with J gene TRBJ2-5, with unresolved D. Trimming removed 8 bases at V and 3 bases at J, with 16 bases between. The germline V gene encodes CDR1 ENHRY and CDR2 SYGVKD. The CDR3 totals 14 residues. This CDR3 reads CAIGAVLGEETQYF. In DNA, the CDR3 is TGTGCCATCGGAGCCGTGCTGGGTGAAGAGACCCAGTACTTC.

The rearrangement joins TRBV5-1 to TRBJ1-1; TRBD1 is a possible D gene (6 bases). The CDR3 spans 16 residues. Per the germline V gene, CDR1 is SGHRS and CDR2 is YFSETQ. Trimming cost V 2 bases and J 1 base, with 15 bases left between them. The CDR3 nucleotides are TGCGCCAGCAGCTTACCTCAGGGGAAGGGGAACACTGAAGCTTTCTTT. Translation gives CASSLPQGKGNTEAFF.

The chain employs TRBV5-5 and TRBJ2-4; maybe TRBD2 (5 bases). Looked up from germline, CDR1 is SGHKS and CDR2 is YYEKEE (reference sequence). The CDR3 is 16 residues long. V lost 4 bases and J lost 1, with 15 bases in between. CDR3 loop: CASSHGVGDAKNIQYF. The CDR3 bases are TGTGCCAGCAGCCACGGGGTTGGGGATGCCAAAAACATTCAGTACTTC.

The gene calls are TRBV14 and TRBJ2-1; 7 bases are shared with TRBD1. The CDR3 is 14 amino acids. CDR1 is SGHDN and CDR2 is FVKESK in the germline V gene. The junction had 10 bases not matched to a gene; V was cut back by 7 bases and J by 7 bases. The CDR3 here is CASTHGPGQNEQFF. DNA for the CDR3: TGTGCCAGCACCCACGGTCCGGGACAGAATGAGCAGTTCTTC.

This chain uses TRBV7-9 with TRBJ1-4; weak D call: TRBD1 (5 bases). This CDR3 has 14 amino acids. The germline CDR1 and CDR2 sequences are SEHNR and FQNEAQ (reference sequence). Trimming shortened V by 4 bases and J by 4 bases, and 10 bases separated the two germline ends. CDR3 sequence (DNA): TGTGCCAGCAGCTCCAGACAGAATAATGAAAAACTGTTTTTT. It encodes CASSSRQNNEKLFF.

This clone is a singleton in its sample. The J gene is TRBJ1-1, the V gene TRBV7-9; D call uncertain. This CDR3 has 16 amino acids. V lost 5 bases, J lost 0 bases, and 16 bases lay in between. Looked up from germline, CDR1 is SEHNR and CDR2 is FQNEAQ (reference sequence). The CDR3 sequence is CASSPAGEPLNTEAFF. CDR3 coding DNA: TGTGCCAGCAGCCCAGCCGGGGAGCCCTTGAACACTGAAGCTTTCTTT.

This clone was detected once. The chain recombines TRBV6-5 with TRBJ2-7, with D perhaps being TRBD1 or TRBD2 (5 bases each). The germline gives CDR1 MNHEY, CDR2 SVGAGI. CDR3 size: 13 residues. Trimming cost V 10 bases and J 4 bases, with 17 bases left between them. CDR3 in amino acids: CATYRDGSYEQYF. DNA for the CDR3: TGTGCCACTTACCGGGACGGATCTTACGAGCAGTACTTC.

The gene calls are TRBV5-1 and TRBJ1-2; 7 nucleotides align to TRBD1. The CDR3 runs 13 residues. Per the germline V gene, CDR1 is SGHRS and CDR2 is YFSETQ. With 2 bases clipped from V and 9 bases from J, the junction kept 7 bases outside the gene matches. CDR3 sequence: CASSLDRAPSYTF. The CDR3, as DNA: TGCGCCAGCAGCTTAGACAGGGCGCCCAGCTACACCTTC.

V is TRBV6-1 and J is TRBJ2-5; possible D gene TRBD2, 6 bases. Trimming removed 3 bases at V and 5 bases at J, with 22 bases between. This CDR3 is 17 amino acids long. The germline V gene encodes CDR1 MNHNS and CDR2 SASEGT. The CDR3: CASSDYPGEGAGETQYF. In nucleotides, the CDR3 is TGTGCCAGCAGTGATTATCCGGGAGAGGGAGCTGGGGAGACCCAGTACTTC.

This chain uses TRBV19 with TRBJ1-2, with D perhaps TRBD1 (5 bases). The V and J ends lost 4 bases and 3 bases respectively, with 18 bases between them. The CDR3 runs to 16 residues. From germline, CDR1 is LNHDA and CDR2 SQIVND (reference sequence). The CDR3 bases are TGTGCCAGTAGTAACAGGACGAGCGGCGATTACTATGGCTACACCTTC. It encodes CASSNRTSGDYYGYTF.

The J gene is TRBJ1-2, the V gene TRBV27; the match to TRBD1 covers 9 bases. V shed 5 bases and J 8 bases; nucleotides not matched to a gene: 6. CDR1 MNHEY and CDR2 SMNVEV come from the germline V gene (reference sequence). This CDR3 is built from 13 residues. Here the CDR3 reads CASSPRTGVGYTF. The CDR3 nucleotides are TGTGCCAGCAGTCCACGGACAGGGGTCGGCTACACCTTC.

The genes are TRBV5-1 and TRBJ2-7, with 11 bases that match TRBD2. In germline, CDR1 is SGHRS, CDR2 YFSETQ. This CDR3 is built from 17 residues. V shed 1 base, J shed 1 base, and the junction held 7 bases outside the gene matches. The CDR3 nucleotides read TGCGCCAGCAGCTTGACACTAGCGGGAGAAAGATCCTACGAGCAGTACTTC. Translation gives CASSLTLAGERSYEQYF.